Given below is one TCR beta chain in context. Its antigen is not identified. This entry belongs to a study of OX40 agonist ivuxolimab in advanced cancers. Study as a whole: Intravenous ivuxolimab was administered to patients every 2 weeks at 0.01 to 10 mg/kg. Two cutaneous melanoma patients and one hepatocellular carcinoma patient, three in all, had partial responses.

Using immunoSEQ multiplex PCR, the repertoire was profiled, and TCRdb retains in-frame clones only, with some absent. The sample has 20,000 to 30,000 clones; approximately 75% are singletons. Study findings and constraints: At 0.1 to 3.0 mg/kg and by week 6, CD4+ and CD8+ T cells in the blood had expanded clonally. In general, CD8+ T cells held more expanded clones than CD4+ did, on average.

V lost 1 base and J 1 base, leaving 10 bases between the germline ends. Per the germline V gene, CDR1 is MGHRA and CDR2 is YSYEKL. The CDR3 covers 16 residues. The genes are TRBV4-1 and TRBJ2-2, with D possibly being TRBD2 (5 bases). This receptor was identified in an adult with an advanced solid tumor such as melanoma, head and neck, liver or kidney cancer. Sample: CD4+ or CD8+ T cells sorted from blood, taken in a trial of the OX40 agonist ivuxolimab. The CDR3 coding sequence is TGCGCCAGCAGCCAAGCGGGGTTGATGAACACCGGGGAGCTGTTTTTT. Amino acid sequence: CASSQAGLMNTGELFF.